Given below is one T cell receptor beta chain in context. Libraries were prepared by immunoSEQ multiplex PCR; TCRdb keeps only in-frame clonotypes and omits some of them. The sample records tens of thousands of clones, roughly 79% being singletons. As to time point: baseline pretreatment blood. Treatment: 15 Gy SBRT to primary tumor, nephrectomy 4 weeks later. Serial blood draws occurred at baseline and 2 and 4 weeks post-SBRT. The data are from a study of radiation and T cells in renal cell carcinoma. With 4 bases removed from V and 10 bases from J, the gap between germline ends came to 20 bases. CDR1 is SGDLS and CDR2 is YYNGEE in the germline V gene. There are 15 residues in the CDR3.

The chain recombines TRBV9 with TRBJ1-4; TRBD1 might be the D (6 bases). The sample was blood, taken from a patient whose treatment included radiotherapy and nephrectomy. The clonotype comes from a man between 60 and 75 years old with renal cell carcinoma. Here the CDR3 reads CASSFRTEASGKLFF. CDR3 nucleotides: TGTGCCAGCAGCTTCAGGACAGAAGCGAGTGGAAAACTGTTTTTT. Based on the CDR3 plus reference TRBV9 and TRBJ1-4, the full variable domain is DSGVTQTPKHLITATGQRVTLRCSPRSGDLSVYWYQQSLDQGLQFLIQYYNGEERAKGNILERFSAQQFPDLHSELNLSSLELGDSALYFCASSFRTEASGKLFFGSGTQLSVL.